The rows below give T cell receptor beta chains drawn from one sample of a study of cytomegalovirus exposure and HLA in healthy donors. Clones were sequenced by immunoSEQ multiplex PCR, and TCRdb holds only the in-frame ones, with some missing. In the table there are about 51,000 clones, about 81% of which are singletons. Sequenced: PBMCs. The receptor set was obtained from a boy between 5 and 17 years old in good health and CMV-seropositive. CDR3s include the opening cysteine and the closing phenylalanine or tryptophan. The D gene is left open where the match is weak. Some rows mark clone size as missing; the rest say once, few, many or name a class of expanded clone.

clone_size: few; v_call: TRBV6-1; j_call: TRBJ1-2; d_call: TRBD1; cdr3_aa: CASSAPGTGLYGYTF; cdr3_nt: TGTGCCAGCAGTGCGCCCGGGACAGGGCTCTATGGCTACACCTTC
clone_size: NA; v_call: TRBV2; j_call: TRBJ2-7; d_call: TRBD1; cdr3_aa: CASTWTGAYEQYF; cdr3_nt: TGTGCCAGCACCTGGACAGGAGCCTACGAGCAGTACTTC
clone_size: few; v_call: TRBV6-1; j_call: TRBJ2-3; d_call: NA; cdr3_aa: CAPRRGGGTDTQYF; cdr3_nt: TGTGCCCCCCGGAGAGGGGGGGGAACAGATACGCAGTATTTT
clone_size: NA; v_call: TRBV27; j_call: TRBJ2-7; d_call: TRBD2; cdr3_aa: CASSTRPSGGDEQYF; cdr3_nt: TGTGCCAGCAGTACCCGCCCTAGCGGGGGTGACGAGCAGTACTTC
clone_size: NA; v_call: TRBV5-6; j_call: TRBJ2-3; d_call: NA; cdr3_aa: CASSLGAPDTQYF; cdr3_nt: TGTGCCAGCAGCTTGGGGGCCCCAGATACGCAGTATTTT
clone_size: NA; v_call: TRBV4-1; j_call: TRBJ2-5; d_call: NA; cdr3_aa: CASSRLGGLKETQYF; cdr3_nt: TGCGCCAGCAGCCGGCTCGGGGGTCTGAAAGAGACCCAGTACTTC
clone_size: NA; v_call: TRBV19; j_call: TRBJ2-7; d_call: NA; cdr3_aa: CASSIGGFYEQYF; cdr3_nt: TGTGCCAGTAGTATCGGGGGTTTCTACGAGCAGTACTTC
clone_size: NA; v_call: TRBV19; j_call: TRBJ1-1; d_call: NA; cdr3_aa: CASSGGGTEAFF; cdr3_nt: TGTGCCAGTAGTGGCGGGGGCACTGAAGCTTTCTTT
clone_size: NA; v_call: TRBV4-1; j_call: TRBJ2-1; d_call: TRBD2; cdr3_aa: CASSNPVAGNNEQFF; cdr3_nt: TGCGCCAGCAGCAATCCGGTAGCGGGGAACAATGAGCAGTTCTTC
clone_size: NA; v_call: TRBV11-2; j_call: TRBJ1-1; d_call: NA; cdr3_aa: CASSQLRQGAEAFF; cdr3_nt: TGTGCCAGCAGCCAACTTCGGCAGGGCGCTGAAGCTTTCTTT
clone_size: NA; v_call: TRBV7-2; j_call: TRBJ2-2; d_call: NA; cdr3_aa: CASRPETGELFF; cdr3_nt: TGTGCCAGCAGGCCTGAGACCGGGGAGCTGTTTTTT
clone_size: NA; v_call: TRBV6-5; j_call: TRBJ1-5; d_call: NA; cdr3_aa: CASQGIWQPQHF; cdr3_nt: TGTGCCAGCCAGGGGATTTGGCAGCCCCAGCATTTT
clone_size: NA; v_call: TRBV4-2; j_call: TRBJ2-1; d_call: TRBD2; cdr3_aa: CASSQEGLAGGSYNEQFF; cdr3_nt: TGTGCCAGCAGCCAAGAGGGGCTAGCGGGGGGTTCCTACAATGAGCAGTTCTTC
clone_size: few; v_call: TRBV6-1; j_call: TRBJ2-7; d_call: TRBD2; cdr3_aa: CASNKDNAGVEQYF; cdr3_nt: TGTGCCAGCAATAAAGATAACGCGGGGGTCGAGCAGTACTTC
clone_size: NA; v_call: TRBV5-6; j_call: TRBJ1-1; d_call: NA; cdr3_aa: CASSLPGREVEAFF; cdr3_nt: TGTGCCAGCAGCTTACCGGGCCGGGAGGTTGAAGCTTTCTTT
clone_size: NA; v_call: TRBV12-2; j_call: TRBJ1-1; d_call: NA; cdr3_aa: CASRFIPIGGVKGHTEAFF; cdr3_nt: TGTGCAAGTCGCTTCATCCCCATCGGGGGGGTAAAGGGGCACACTGAAGCTTTCTTT
clone_size: few; v_call: TRBV5-3; j_call: TRBJ1-6; d_call: NA; cdr3_aa: CARSLVFQANSPLHF; cdr3_nt: TGTGCCAGAAGCTTGGTGTTCCAGGCGAATTCACCCCTCCACTTT
clone_size: NA; v_call: TRBV18; j_call: TRBJ2-1; d_call: NA; cdr3_aa: CASSRQGGGEQFF; cdr3_nt: TGTGCCAGCTCAAGACAAGGGGGTGGTGAGCAGTTCTTC
clone_size: NA; v_call: TRBV10-1; j_call: TRBJ2-7; d_call: TRBD1; cdr3_aa: CASSPGQGPSYEQYF; cdr3_nt: TGCGCCAGCAGCCCGGGACAGGGCCCTTCCTACGAGCAGTACTTC
clone_size: NA; v_call: TRBV25-1; j_call: TRBJ2-3; d_call: NA; cdr3_aa: CASSGIRDPLHGDTQYF; cdr3_nt: TGTGCCAGCAGTGGGATCCGGGATCCCCTGCACGGAGATACGCAGTATTTT
clone_size: NA; v_call: TRBV10-3; j_call: TRBJ2-3; d_call: TRBD2; cdr3_aa: CAISASGVSTDTQYF; cdr3_nt: TGTGCCATCAGTGCTAGCGGGGTTAGCACAGATACGCAGTATTTT
clone_size: NA; v_call: TRBV7-2; j_call: TRBJ2-5; d_call: NA; cdr3_aa: CASSLGAGGFQETQYF; cdr3_nt: TGTGCCAGCAGCTTAGGAGCGGGCGGTTTCCAAGAGACCCAGTACTTC
clone_size: NA; v_call: TRBV6-4; j_call: TRBJ2-3; d_call: TRBD2; cdr3_aa: CASSDRGGRDTQYF; cdr3_nt: TGTGCCAGCAGTGATCGGGGGGGCCGAGATACGCAGTATTTT
clone_size: NA; v_call: TRBV7-3; j_call: TRBJ2-1; d_call: NA; cdr3_aa: CASSPGGLGGEQFF; cdr3_nt: TGTGCCAGCAGCCCGGGGGGCCTAGGTGGAGAGCAGTTCTTC
clone_size: NA; v_call: TRBV4-2; j_call: TRBJ2-1; d_call: NA; cdr3_aa: CASSHLGAGLNEQFF; cdr3_nt: TGTGCCAGCAGCCACCTAGGGGCAGGCCTTAATGAGCAGTTCTTC
clone_size: NA; v_call: TRBV7-6; j_call: TRBJ2-5; d_call: NA; cdr3_aa: CASTPPGIPETQYF; cdr3_nt: TGTGCCAGCACCCCCCCCGGGATTCCGGAGACCCAGTACTTC
clone_size: NA; v_call: TRBV5-6; j_call: TRBJ1-1; d_call: NA; cdr3_aa: CASSWGGVTEAFF; cdr3_nt: TGTGCCAGCAGCTGGGGAGGAGTCACTGAAGCTTTCTTT
clone_size: NA; v_call: TRBV18; j_call: TRBJ2-6; d_call: TRBD1; cdr3_aa: CASSPGEGAFGANVLTF; cdr3_nt: TGTGCCAGCTCACCAGGAGAGGGGGCATTTGGGGCCAACGTCCTGACTTTC
clone_size: NA; v_call: TRBV5-1; j_call: TRBJ1-1; d_call: NA; cdr3_aa: CASSLLGDRGMNTEAFF; cdr3_nt: TGCGCCAGCAGCCTCCTAGGGGATAGGGGCATGAACACTGAAGCTTTCTTT
clone_size: NA; v_call: TRBV19; j_call: TRBJ1-3; d_call: NA; cdr3_aa: CASSPSRFPSGNTIYF; cdr3_nt: TGTGCCAGTAGTCCCTCCCGGTTTCCCTCTGGAAACACCATATATTTT
clone_size: NA; v_call: TRBV4-1; j_call: TRBJ2-3; d_call: NA; cdr3_aa: CASSQLPPGGPTDTQYF; cdr3_nt: TGCGCCAGCAGCCAACTCCCGCCGGGGGGCCCCACAGATACGCAGTATTTT
clone_size: few; v_call: TRBV7-4; j_call: TRBJ2-7; d_call: TRBD1; cdr3_aa: CASSSPPSGDSAYEQYF; cdr3_nt: TGTGCCAGCAGCTCCCCCCCTTCCGGGGACAGTGCCTACGAGCAGTACTTC
clone_size: NA; v_call: TRBV11-2; j_call: TRBJ1-3; d_call: NA; cdr3_aa: CASSPLDTIYF; cdr3_nt: TGTGCCAGCAGCCCCCTTGACACCATATATTTT
clone_size: few; v_call: TRBV7-3; j_call: TRBJ2-5; d_call: TRBD2; cdr3_aa: CASSLTGGAETQYF; cdr3_nt: TGTGCCAGCAGCTTAACCGGGGGGGCCGAGACCCAGTACTTC
clone_size: NA; v_call: TRBV19; j_call: TRBJ1-2; d_call: NA; cdr3_aa: CASSINLPQGYFYGYTF; cdr3_nt: TGTGCCAGTAGTATCAATCTCCCTCAGGGATACTTTTATGGCTACACCTTC
clone_size: NA; v_call: TRBV2; j_call: TRBJ1-2; d_call: NA; cdr3_aa: CASVEEAAAPNYGYTF; cdr3_nt: TGTGCCAGCGTTGAAGAGGCGGCGGCTCCTAACTATGGCTACACCTTC
clone_size: NA; v_call: TRBV29-1; j_call: TRBJ1-1; d_call: NA; cdr3_aa: CSVAGLSYNTEAFF; cdr3_nt: TGCAGCGTTGCAGGACTAAGCTATAACACTGAAGCTTTCTTT
clone_size: NA; v_call: TRBV29-1; j_call: TRBJ1-2; d_call: NA; cdr3_aa: CSYSRGRMTYGYTF; cdr3_nt: TGCAGCTACTCCCGGGGAAGGATGACTTATGGCTACACCTTC
clone_size: NA; v_call: TRBV19; j_call: TRBJ2-5; d_call: NA; cdr3_aa: CASSPEYISVPVAPSNEQYF; cdr3_nt: NA
clone_size: few; v_call: TRBV7-9; j_call: TRBJ2-1; d_call: NA; cdr3_aa: CASSFTGGLENNEQFF; cdr3_nt: TGTGCCAGCAGCTTCACCGGGGGGCTCGAAAATAATGAGCAGTTCTTC